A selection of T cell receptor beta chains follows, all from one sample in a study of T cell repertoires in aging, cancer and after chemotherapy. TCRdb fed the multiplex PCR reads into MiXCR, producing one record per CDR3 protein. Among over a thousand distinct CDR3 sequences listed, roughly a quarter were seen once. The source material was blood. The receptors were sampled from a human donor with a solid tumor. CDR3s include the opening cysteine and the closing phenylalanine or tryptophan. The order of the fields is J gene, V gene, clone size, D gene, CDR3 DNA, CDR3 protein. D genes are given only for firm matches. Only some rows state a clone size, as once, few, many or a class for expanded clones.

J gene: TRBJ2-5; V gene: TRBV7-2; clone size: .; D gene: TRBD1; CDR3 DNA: TGTGCCAGCAGCTTAGCTGTGGGGACAGGGGAGAGCCAGTACTTC; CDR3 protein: CASSLAVGTGESQYF
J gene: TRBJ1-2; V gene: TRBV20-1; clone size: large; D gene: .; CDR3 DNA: TGCAGTGCTAGTTCCAGGTTCTATGGCTACACCTTC; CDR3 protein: CSASSRFYGYTF
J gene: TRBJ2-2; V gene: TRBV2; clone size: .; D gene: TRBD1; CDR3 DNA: TGTGCCAGCAGCGCCAATTTAGGGGGCAGGACCGGGGAGCTGTTTTTT; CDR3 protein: CASSANLGGRTGELFF
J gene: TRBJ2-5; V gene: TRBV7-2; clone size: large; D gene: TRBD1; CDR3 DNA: TGTGCCAGCAGCTTCAACAGGGGTAGCTACCAAGAGACCCAGTACTTC; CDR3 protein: CASSFNRGSYQETQYF
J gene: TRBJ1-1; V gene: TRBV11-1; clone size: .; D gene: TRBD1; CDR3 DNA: TGTGCCAGCAGCTTAGATTGGCGACAGGGGAGGACTGAAGCTTTCTTT; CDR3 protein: CASSLDWRQGRTEAFF
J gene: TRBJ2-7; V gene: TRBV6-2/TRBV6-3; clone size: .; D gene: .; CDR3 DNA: TGTGCCAGCAGTTACTCGATCGTCAACGAGCAGTACTTC; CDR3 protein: CASSYSIVNEQYF
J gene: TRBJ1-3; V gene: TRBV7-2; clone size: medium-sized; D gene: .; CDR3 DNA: TGTGCCAGCAGCCCCGCGGGGTTGAGCGGAAACACCATATATTTT; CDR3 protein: CASSPAGLSGNTIYF
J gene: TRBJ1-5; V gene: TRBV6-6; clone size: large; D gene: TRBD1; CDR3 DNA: TGTGCCAGCAGTTACCCCGGACAGGGAGGAGGTTACAATCAGCCCCAGCATTTT; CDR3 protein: CASSYPGQGGGYNQPQHF
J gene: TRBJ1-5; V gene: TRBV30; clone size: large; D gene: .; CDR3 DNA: TGTGCCTGGAACGGCGGGAGCAATCAGCCCCAGCATTTT; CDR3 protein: CAWNGGSNQPQHF
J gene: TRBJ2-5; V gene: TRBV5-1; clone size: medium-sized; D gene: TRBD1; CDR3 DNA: TGCGCCAGCAGCTCGAAATCCCATGACAGGGTATTCGGAGAGACCCAGTACTTC; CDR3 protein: CASSSKSHDRVFGETQYF
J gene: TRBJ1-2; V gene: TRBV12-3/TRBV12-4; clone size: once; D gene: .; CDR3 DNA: TGTGCCAGCAGTTTAGGGGGGGCGGAAGGCTATGGCTACACCTTC; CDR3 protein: CASSLGGAEGYGYTF
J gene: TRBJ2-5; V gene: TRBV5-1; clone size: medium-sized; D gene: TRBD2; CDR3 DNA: TGCGCCAGCAGCCCGGGACTAGCGGGCCCTCAAGAGACCCAGTACTTC; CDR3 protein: CASSPGLAGPQETQYF
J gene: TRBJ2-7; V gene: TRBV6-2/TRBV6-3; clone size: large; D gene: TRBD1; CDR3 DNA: TGTGCCAGCAGTTACGGACAGGTCCCAACTGACGAGCAGTACTTC; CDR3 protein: CASSYGQVPTDEQYF
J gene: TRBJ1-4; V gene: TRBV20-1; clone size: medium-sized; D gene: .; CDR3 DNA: TGCAGTGCTCCCCTAGACACCGATGAAAAACTGTTTTTT; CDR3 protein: CSAPLDTDEKLFF
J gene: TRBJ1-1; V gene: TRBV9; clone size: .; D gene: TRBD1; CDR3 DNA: TGTGCCAGCAGCGTAGGTACAGGGGGGAACACTGAAGCTTTCTTT; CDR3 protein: CASSVGTGGNTEAFF
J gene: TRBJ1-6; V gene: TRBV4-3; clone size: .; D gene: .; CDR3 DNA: TGCGCCAGCAGCCAAGACATCGGTGGGGCGCAGAATTTACCCCTCCACTTT; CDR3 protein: CASSQDIGGAQNLPLHF
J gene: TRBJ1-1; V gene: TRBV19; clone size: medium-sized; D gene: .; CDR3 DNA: TGTGCCAGTAGTCCGCGACCGAGGGACACTGAAGCTTTCTTT; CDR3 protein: CASSPRPRDTEAFF
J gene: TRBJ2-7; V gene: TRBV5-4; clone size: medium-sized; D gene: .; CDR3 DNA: TGTGCCAGCAGCCTGGACAGTTTTACCTACGAGCAGTACTTC; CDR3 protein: CASSLDSFTYEQYF
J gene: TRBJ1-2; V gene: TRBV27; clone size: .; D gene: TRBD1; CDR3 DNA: TGTGCCAGCAGTGTATGCTGGACAGGGAGCGGTGGCTATGGCTACACCTTC; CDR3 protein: CASSVCWTGSGGYGYTF
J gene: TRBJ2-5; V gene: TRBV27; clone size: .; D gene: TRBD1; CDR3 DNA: TGTGCCAGCAATCCGGGACAGGGGGGAACGTACCAAGAGACCCAGTACTTC; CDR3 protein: CASNPGQGGTYQETQYF
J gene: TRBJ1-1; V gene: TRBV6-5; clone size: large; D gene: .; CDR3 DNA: TGTGCCAGCAGTCCTATTGGGGGTGGCACTGAAGCTTTCTTT; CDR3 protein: CASSPIGGGTEAFF
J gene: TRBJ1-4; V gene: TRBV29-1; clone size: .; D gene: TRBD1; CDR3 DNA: TGCAGCGCTCGACAGGGAGCTAATGAAAAACTGTTTTTT; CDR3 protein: CSARQGANEKLFF
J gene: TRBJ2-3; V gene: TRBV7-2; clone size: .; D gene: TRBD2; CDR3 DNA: TGTGTTAGCAGCTTAGTTGGGGGGGGGGGAGCAGATACGCAGTATTTT; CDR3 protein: CVSSLVGGGGADTQYF
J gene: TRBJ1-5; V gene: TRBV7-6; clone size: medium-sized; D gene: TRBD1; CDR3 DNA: TGTGCCAGCAGCTGGGGGGACAGGGGCAATCAGCCCCAGCATTTT; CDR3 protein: CASSWGDRGNQPQHF
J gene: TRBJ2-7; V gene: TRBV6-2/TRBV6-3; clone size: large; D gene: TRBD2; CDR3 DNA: TGTGCCAGCAGTTCTCCGGGACTAGCGAGGGACGAGCAGTACTTC; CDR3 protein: CASSSPGLARDEQYF
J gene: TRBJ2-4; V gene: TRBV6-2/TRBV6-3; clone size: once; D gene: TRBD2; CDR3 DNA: TGTGCCAGTATGCCATGGGGGGGGGAGGCCAAAAACATTCAGTACTTC; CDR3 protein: CASMPWGGEAKNIQYF
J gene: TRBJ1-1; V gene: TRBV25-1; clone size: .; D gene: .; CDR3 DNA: TGTGGCAGCACTTGGCAGGGAGGGAGCACTGAAGCTTTCTTT; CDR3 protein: CGSTWQGGSTEAFF
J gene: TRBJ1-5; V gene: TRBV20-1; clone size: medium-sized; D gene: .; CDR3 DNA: TGCAGTGCTAGAGATCCAGTGGGCTCACACGTGGGGAATCAGCCCCAGCATTTT; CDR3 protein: CSARDPVGSHVGNQPQHF
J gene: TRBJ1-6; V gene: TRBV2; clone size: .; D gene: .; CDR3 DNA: TGTGCCAGCATTCCGGACAGTAGCTCCTATAATTCACCCCTCCACTTT; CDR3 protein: CASIPDSSSYNSPLHF
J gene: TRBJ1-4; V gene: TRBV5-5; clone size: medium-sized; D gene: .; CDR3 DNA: TGTGCCAGCAGCTTGTACGGTAGCACTAATGAAAAACTGTTTTTT; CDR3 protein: CASSLYGSTNEKLFF
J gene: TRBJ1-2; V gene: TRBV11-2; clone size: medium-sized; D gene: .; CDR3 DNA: TGTGCCAGCAGCTTAGACCCACCTCCCGGGGGGGCAATCTATGGCTACACCTTC; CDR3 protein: CASSLDPPPGGAIYGYTF
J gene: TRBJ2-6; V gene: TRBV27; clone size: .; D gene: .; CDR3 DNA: TGTGCCAGCAGTCTTACACCCTCTGGGGCCAACGTCCTGACTTTC; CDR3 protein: CASSLTPSGANVLTF
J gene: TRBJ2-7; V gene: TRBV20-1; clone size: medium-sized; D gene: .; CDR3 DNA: TGCAGTGCTAGCGGAATTACTAGGGGGGGGGCGGAGGAGCAGTACTTC; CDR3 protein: CSASGITRGGAEEQYF